A selection of T cell receptor beta chains follows, all from one sample in a study of read filtering for tumor transcriptome and immune sequencing. TCRdb re-derived calls from the reads in MiXCR, one entry per CDR3 protein. The sample has some 130,000 distinct CDR3 sequences; 10% to 15% are singletons. The sample consisted of a population of CD138-negative cells sorted from bone marrow. The receptors derive from a donor aged 40 or older with multiple myeloma. CDR3s include the opening cysteine and the closing phenylalanine or tryptophan. A D gene is named only where the DNA matches it firmly. Some rows mark clone size as missing; the rest say once, few, many or name a class of expanded clone.

CDR3aa	CDR3nt	abundance	d_gene	v_gene	j_gene
CASSDRTGKETQYF	TGTGCCAGCAGTGACCGGACAGGGAAAGAGACCCAGTACTTC	few	TRBD1	TRBV2	TRBJ2-5
CASSLVSLAGIDEQFF	TGTGCCAGCAGCTTAGTAAGCCTAGCGGGAATCGATGAGCAGTTCTTC	many	TRBD2	TRBV11-2	TRBJ2-1
CSARAQGENEAGDLRETQYF	TGCAGTGCTAGGGCTCAGGGGGAGAACGAAGCGGGGGATTTACGTGAGACCCAGTACTTC	many	NA	TRBV20-1	TRBJ2-5
CATSDFAGAAFF	TGTGCCACCAGTGATTTCGCCGGGGCGGCTTTCTTT	many	NA	TRBV24-1	TRBJ1-1
CASSQGRDSPLHF	TGTGCCAGCAGCCAAGGGAGAGATTCACCCCTCCACTTT	few	NA	TRBV12-3/TRBV12-4	TRBJ1-6
CASSTGTRNQPQHF	TGTGCCAGCAGTACCGGGACCCGCAATCAGCCCCAGCATTTT	many	NA	TRBV27	TRBJ1-5
CASNRKRPGHHTEAFF	TGTGCCAGCAACCGCAAGCGACCGGGACACCACACTGAAGCTTTCTTT	many	NA	TRBV3-1	TRBJ1-1
CSARDPQGGSNQPQHF	TGCAGTGCTAGAGATCCACAGGGAGGGAGCAATCAGCCCCAGCATTTT	many	NA	TRBV20-1	TRBJ1-5
CASSYRRGLTSTDTQYF	TGTGCCAGCAGTTACCGGCGGGGGTTGACTAGCACAGATACGCAGTATTTT	many	TRBD2	TRBV6-6	TRBJ2-3
CASSQGGDTQYF	TGTGCCAGCAGCCAAGGAGGAGATACGCAGTATTTT	many	NA	TRBV7-9	TRBJ2-3
CASSLDDGFEAFF	TGTGCCAGCAGCTTAGACGATGGGTTCGAAGCTTTCTTT	NA	NA	TRBV11-2	TRBJ1-1
CATSIDRGYDTGELFF	TGTGCCACCAGCATCGACAGGGGGTATGACACCGGGGAGCTGTTTTTT	many	TRBD1	TRBV24-1	TRBJ2-2
CSALAGADTQYF	TGCAGTGCTCTGGCGGGAGCCGATACGCAGTATTTT	many	TRBD2	TRBV20-1	TRBJ2-3
CASSGGRRERTDTQYF	TGTGCCAGCAGCGGGGGCAGGCGGGAACGCACAGATACGCAGTATTTT	many	NA	TRBV5-4	TRBJ2-3
CASSTGRSGSADTQYF	TGTGCCAGCAGCACGGGACGGAGCGGGAGCGCAGATACGCAGTATTTT	many	TRBD2	TRBV5-6	TRBJ2-3
CSVEGGGEGAYNEQFF	TGCAGCGTTGAAGGGGGTGGTGAGGGTGCCTACAATGAGCAGTTCTTC	many	NA	TRBV29-1	TRBJ2-1
CRAPQGGSGNTEAFF	TGCCGTGCTCCACAGGGTGGTTCAGGGAACACTGAAGCTTTCTTT	NA	NA	TRBV20-1	TRBJ1-1
CSARRPGRGTDTQYF	TGCAGTGCTAGACGGCCAGGGCGGGGCACAGATACGCAGTATTTT	many	NA	TRBV20-1	TRBJ2-3
CASQTGRPDTEAFF	TGTGCCAGCCAAACGGGCAGGCCTGACACTGAAGCTTTCTTT	many	NA	TRBV28	TRBJ1-1
CSATATNEKLFF	TGCAGTGCAACTGCAACTAATGAAAAACTGTTTTTT	many	NA	TRBV20-1	TRBJ1-4
CASSLDEGRMNTEAFF	TGCGCCAGCAGCTTGGACGAGGGGCGGATGAACACTGAAGCTTTCTTT	many	NA	TRBV5-1	TRBJ1-1
CASSPTGNSYEQYF	TGTGCCAGCAGTCCGACAGGGAATTCTTACGAGCAGTACTTC	NA	TRBD1	TRBV28	TRBJ2-7
CASSRRVGRVSGNTIYF	TGTGCCAGCAGTCGCCGGGTGGGCAGGGTCTCTGGAAACACCATATATTTT	NA	NA	TRBV7-9	TRBJ1-3
CSASKRGGTDTQYF	TGCAGTGCTTCCAAGCGGGGGGGCACAGATACGCAGTATTTT	many	TRBD2	TRBV20-1	TRBJ2-3
CSAGTSGGNEQFF	TGCAGTGCAGGGACTAGCGGGGGCAATGAGCAGTTCTTC	many	TRBD2	TRBV20-1	TRBJ2-1
CASSRQGRDQPQHF	TGTGCCAGTAGTAGACAGGGGAGGGATCAGCCCCAGCATTTT	many	TRBD1	TRBV19	TRBJ1-5
CASSLREGISGANVLTF	TGTGCCAGCAGTTTACGAGAGGGGATCTCTGGGGCCAACGTCCTGACTTTC	many	NA	TRBV28	TRBJ2-6
CSARDGRSSTDTQYF	TGCAGTGCCCGAGACGGGAGGAGCTCCACAGATACGCAGTATTTT	many	TRBD2	TRBV20-1	TRBJ2-3
CAVSLGLAASEQFF	TGTGCCGTTTCTTTGGGACTAGCGGCAAGTGAGCAGTTCTTC	many	TRBD2	TRBV19	TRBJ2-1
CASCRDHTGELFF	TGTGCCAGCTGCCGGGACCACACCGGGGAGCTGTTTTTT	many	NA	TRBV2	TRBJ2-2
CASSLSGLAKGSNEQFF	TGTGCCAGCAGTTTATCAGGGCTAGCAAAGGGGTCGAATGAGCAGTTCTTC	many	NA	TRBV28	TRBJ2-1
CASSLGLAGGLSNTGELFF	TGTGCCAGCAGCCTGGGACTAGCGGGAGGACTATCGAACACCGGGGAGCTGTTTTTT	few	TRBD2	TRBV7-8	TRBJ2-2
CASSGGSSYNSPLHF	TGTGCCAGCAGCGGGGGCAGCTCCTATAATTCACCCCTCCACTTT	many	NA	TRBV28	TRBJ1-6
CASRSTETQYF	TGTGCCAGCAGGTCCACAGAGACCCAGTACTTC	many	NA	TRBV28	TRBJ2-5
CASSLGGTSGHNEQFF	TGCGCCAGCAGCTTGGGGGGGACTAGCGGTCACAATGAGCAGTTCTTC	many	TRBD2	TRBV5-1	TRBJ2-1
CASSYEGSGELFF	TGTGCCAGCAGTTACGAAGGCTCCGGGGAGCTGTTTTTT	many	NA	TRBV6-6	TRBJ2-2
CASSSRDSLSEQFF	TGCGCCAGCAGCTCCCGGGACTCTCTCAGTGAGCAGTTCTTC	many	NA	TRBV4-1	TRBJ2-1
CASSDEFYGYTF	TGTGCCAGCAGTGATGAATTCTATGGCTACACCTTC	few	NA	TRBV6-1	TRBJ1-2
CASSQGGGGPVDEQFF	TGTGCCAGCAGCCAAGGGGGCGGGGGGCCCGTCGATGAGCAGTTCTTC	many	NA	TRBV7-9	TRBJ2-1
CASSGSPRQYF	TGTGCCAGCTCGGGCTCGCCCCGGCAGTACTTC	many	NA	TRBV28	TRBJ2-7